Shown below are 28 T cell receptor beta chains from a single sample sequenced in a study of monozygotic twins with inflammatory bowel disease. After re-calling the 5' RACE reads, TCRdb lists one entry per CDR3 protein, DNA absent. Here the sample table reports 90,000 to 110,000 distinct CDR3 sequences. Sequencing used blood. The receptors come from a human donor with ulcerative colitis or Crohn's disease, or a healthy co-twin of an affected twin (not recorded which).

The rearrangement joins TRBV12-3 or TRBV12-4 to TRBJ1-4; the D gene TCRdb calls, TRBD1, cannot be checked with no DNA. This CDR3 region has 16 residues. CDR3: CASSSSQGQGIEKLFF.

The chain is built from TRBV5-1 and TRBJ2-1; TCRdb proposes TRBD2, but this gene call is untestable without DNA. CDR3 size: 13 residues. Per germline, CDR1 SGHRS and CDR2 YFSETQ. The CDR3 reads CASSLTRNNEQFF.

J is TRBJ1-6 and V is TRBV4-2. CDR1 is LGHNA and CDR2 is YNFKEQ in the germline V gene. The CDR3 contains 11 residues. CDR3 in amino acids: CASSQARSLHF.

CDR3 in amino acids: CASSFGRVFSTDTQYF. The gene calls are TRBV5-1 and TRBJ2-3. The CDR3 covers 16 residues. Germline V gene sequence: CDR1 SGHRS, CDR2 YFSETQ.

The chain carries TRBV20-1 and TRBJ2-1; as DNA is missing, the TRBD2 call by TCRdb cannot be tested. CDR1 and CDR2 from the germline V gene are DFQATT and SNEGSKA (reference sequence). The CDR3 runs 14 residues. The CDR3 region is CSAILAGERDEQFF.

This rearrangement joins TRBV6-4 to TRBJ2-3; checking the TCRdb D call of TRBD2 is not possible without DNA. There are 15 residues in the CDR3. Germline CDR1 reads MRHNA; CDR2 reads SNTAGT. The CDR3 loop reads CASMRTSGSTDTQYF.

CDR3 protein: CASSEMTYNEQFF. The chain recombines TRBV25-1 with TRBJ2-1. Germline CDR1 is MGHDK and CDR2 is SYGVNS. CDR3 length: 13 amino acids.

The CDR3 spells CASSQTIQGYEQYF. The chain is built from TRBV4-3 and TRBJ2-7; the TRBD1 assignment by TCRdb is unverifiable without DNA. Per germline, CDR1 LGHNA and CDR2 YSLEER. CDR3 size: 14 residues.

The chain couples TRBV18 to TRBJ2-7. From germline, CDR1 is KGHSH and CDR2 LQKENI. This CDR3 spans 12 amino acids. The CDR3 here is CASSPPEGEQYF.

J is TRBJ1-1 and V is TRBV20-1. Germline loops: CDR1 DFQATT, CDR2 SNEGSKA (reference sequence). This CDR3 contains 11 residues. This CDR3 reads CSARGQLRAFF.

This chain links TRBV6-4 with TRBJ1-1; TCRdb lists TRBD1, though no DNA is available to test this call. Per the germline V gene, CDR1 is MRHNA and CDR2 is SNTAGT. The CDR3 is made up of 14 amino acids. The CDR3 loop is CASSDWTGDTEAFF.

The chain uses TRBV5-1 and TRBJ1-1; the TCRdb call, TRBD1, lacks DNA for checking. This CDR3 contains 14 residues. Germline V CDR1 and CDR2: SGHRS, YFSETQ. The CDR3 reads CASTRDRGPSEAFF. Together with reference TRBV5-1 and TRBJ1-1, the CDR3 gives the full variable domain: KAGVTQTPRYLIKTRGQQVTLSCSPISGHRSVSWYQQTPGQGLQFLFEYFSETQRNKGNFPGRFSGRQFSNSRSEMNVSTLELGDSALYLCASTRDRGPSEAFFGQGTRLTVV.

The V and J genes are TRBV11-2 and TRBJ2-5; lacking DNA, the TRBD1 call made by TCRdb goes unchecked. Germline-derived CDR1 and CDR2 are SGHAT and FQNNGV. The CDR3 is 13 residues long. The chain's CDR3 is CASSPGPGETQYF.

The rearrangement joins TRBV15 to TRBJ2-1. The germline CDR1 and CDR2 sequences are LNHNV and YYDKDF (reference sequence). CDR3 length: 15 residues. The CDR3 protein is CATSRVDGSYNEQFF.

This chain joins TRBV12-3 or TRBV12-4 and TRBJ1-1. The CDR3 consists of 13 residues. CDR3 region: CASSRPGGPYAFF.

V and J are TRBV18 and TRBJ1-6; TCRdb designates TRBD1, a call that cannot be tested without DNA. The CDR3 is 15 amino acids. CDR1 and CDR2 (germline): KGHSH, LQKENI. This chain's CDR3 is CASSPPLRGNSPLHF. The full variable domain, with the rest looked up from reference TRBV18 and TRBJ1-6, is NAGVMQNPRHLVRRRGQEARLRCSPMKGHSHVYWYRQLPEEGLKFMVYLQKENIIDESGMPKERFSAEFPKEGPSILRIQQVVRGDSAAYFCASSPPLRGNSPLHFGNGTRLTVT.

V gene TRBV25-1 combines with J gene TRBJ2-7; TCRdb's D gene call, TRBD2, goes unchecked for lack of DNA. Germline CDR1 is MGHDK and CDR2 is SYGVNS. The CDR3 has 14 residues. The CDR3 sequence: CASSELAISYEQYF.

J is TRBJ1-1 and V is TRBV28; the D gene TCRdb calls, TRBD1, cannot be checked with no DNA. The CDR3 is made up of 15 amino acids. Germline V CDR1 and CDR2: MDHEN, SYDVKM. CDR3: CASSQGTGWWTEAFF.

The V call is TRBV11-2, the J call TRBJ1-2; TCRdb selects TRBD1, and the lack of DNA leaves this call unchecked. This CDR3 has 15 residues. Per the germline V gene, CDR1 is SGHAT and CDR2 is FQNNGV. This chain's CDR3 is CASSPGWDSIYGYTF.

The chain links TRBV7-9 to TRBJ2-5; TCRdb gives TRBD1 as the D gene, but with no DNA this cannot be confirmed. Germline lookup yields CDR1 SEHNR and CDR2 FQNEAQ (reference sequence). This CDR3 contains 17 residues. CDR3 amino acids: CASSFTTGTGAGETQYF.

This chain links TRBV7-6 with TRBJ2-6; TCRdb gives TRBD1 as the D gene, but with no DNA this cannot be confirmed. The CDR3 loop spans 18 amino acids. Germline assignment: CDR1 SGHVS and CDR2 FNYEAQ. This chain's CDR3 is CASSSRDSPTSGANVLTF.

This sequence joins TRBV27 and TRBJ2-7; TCRdb outputs TRBD1, but without DNA this stays unchecked. CDR3 length equals 14 residues. The germline V gene encodes CDR1 MNHEY and CDR2 SMNVEV (reference sequence). The CDR3 here is CASSFDREGYEQYF.

The rearrangement uses TRBV7-9 and TRBJ1-5; the D call of TRBD1 rests on TCRdb alone, since no DNA is present to check it. CDR1 is SEHNR and CDR2 is FQNEAQ in the germline V gene (reference sequence). The CDR3 runs to 15 residues. Here the CDR3 reads CASSLESGINQPQHF.

The chain recombines TRBV12-3 or TRBV12-4 with TRBJ2-2; with no DNA, the TCRdb D assignment of TRBD1 cannot be verified. The CDR3 length is 16 residues. The chain's CDR3 is CASSLTGTGRTGELFF.

The chain is built from TRBV4-2 and TRBJ1-1. The germline gives CDR1 LGHNA, CDR2 YNFKEQ. CDR3 length equals 13 residues. CDR3: CASSQGPYTEAFF.

The chain carries TRBV19 and TRBJ2-2. Germline CDR1 and CDR2: LNHDA and SQIVND (reference sequence). The CDR3 totals 13 residues. The CDR3 sequence: CASSSFETGELFF.

The chain has TRBV12-3 or TRBV12-4 and TRBJ2-3; with no DNA, the TCRdb D assignment of TRBD1 cannot be verified. The CDR3 sequence is 15 residues long. Here the CDR3 reads CASSPGASLTDTQYF.

The chain couples TRBV20-1 to TRBJ2-3. Germline CDR1 is DFQATT and CDR2 is SNEGSKA (reference sequence). This CDR3 region has 14 residues. The CDR3 protein is CSARDRRGTDTQYF.